This TCR beta chain derives from a study of metastatic and nonmetastatic thyroid tumors. The overall study: Malignant and benign thyroid patients had repertoires compared in peripheral blood and tumor or nodule tissue.

As processed by the authors: Built for papillary thyroid cancer, a distant-metastasis classifier drew on CDR3 differences across clinicopathological groups. TCRdb re-analyzed the PCR reads using MiXCR. The authors' filters were not applied to this entry. The data hold about 31,000 clones, with approximately 19% observed a single time. The germline V gene has CDR1 SGHTA and CDR2 FQGNSA. The CDR3 is 12 residues long. A word on this clone: Its specificity is not known. Germline and junction disagree at one end, which may indicate a read error.

Study outcomes and limitations: In blood and tumor, TCR beta diversity was reportedly significantly higher in malignant thyroid tumors than in benign nodules.

Treatment of any kind had been given to no patient before thyroid surgery. The gene calls are TRBV7-2 and TRBJ2-3; D might be TRBD1 or TRBD2, each matching 5 bases. Sequenced input: blood. The receptor was derived from a female donor with papillary thyroid cancer or a benign thyroid nodule (not recorded which). Some clones in this sample may be carry-over from other donors' samples. CDR3 nucleotide sequence: TGTGCCAGCAGCTTAGGCCGGGACCATGAGGATTTT. Translated: CASSLGRDHEDF.